This note documents a single T cell receptor beta chain sequence. The authors prepared the TCRbeta library with unique molecular identifiers. TCRdb reprocessed the PCR reads with MiXCR, giving one entry per CDR3 protein. Of 800,000 to 1,000,000 distinct CDR3 sequences in the sample, about 29% were seen once. There are 17 residues in the CDR3. Germline lookup yields CDR1 SGDLS and CDR2 YYNGEE. The junction had 13 bases not matched to a gene; V was cut back by 4 bases and J by 5 bases. This specimen belongs to a study of T-cell reconstitution after alpha-beta-depleted transplantation in children. The V call is TRBV9, the J call TRBJ2-3, with 10 bases that match TRBD1. The starting material was PBMCs, mostly from graft donor cells, obtained 360 days after TCRalphabeta/CD19-depleted stem cell transplant. The receptor's source is a boy less than two years old who had a stem cell transplant for SCID, so the T cells may come from the graft donor. The CDR3 loop reads CASSPLLGTGALDTQYF. As DNA, the CDR3 is TGTGCCAGCAGCCCCCTTCTTGGGACAGGGGCGTTAGATACGCAGTATTTT.